What follows are 5 T cell receptor beta chains derived from one specimen sequenced in a study of T cell responses to AZD1222 COVID-19 vaccine. TCRdb's copy holds only in-frame clones and misses some; the assay was immunoSEQ multiplex PCR. The sample records some 150,000 clones, roughly 85% being singletons. Sequencing used peripheral blood, obtained on day 0 of AZD1222 vaccination. The receptors come from an adult in good health.

The chain links TRBV7-2 to TRBJ2-3; 12 nucleotides align to TRBD2. The CDR3 is 16 amino acids. V dropped 5 bases and J dropped 1; count of bases not matched to a gene: 4. Looked up from germline, CDR1 is SGHTA and CDR2 is FQGNSA. The CDR3 sequence: CASSARLAGGTDTQYF. The CDR3 nucleotides read TGTGCCAGCAGCGCCAGACTAGCGGGGGGCACAGATACGCAGTATTTT.

The rearrangement uses TRBV5-1 and TRBJ1-4; 8 nucleotides line up with TRBD1. The CDR3 is 17 amino acids. J gave up 0 bases and V 0 bases, and 4 bases lay outside the gene matches. Germline-derived CDR1 and CDR2 are SGHRS and YFSETQ. DNA for the CDR3: TGCGCCAGCAGCTTGGGACAGGGGATTACAACTAATGAAAAACTGTTTTTT. Residues: CASSLGQGITTNEKLFF.

This rearrangement joins TRBV14 to TRBJ2-7; D remains ambiguous. Germline CDR1 is SGHDN and CDR2 is FVKESK. Trimming removed 4 bases from V and 6 bases from J, with 16 bases in between. The CDR3 runs 14 residues. The CDR3, as DNA: TGTGCCAGCAGCCTCCACAGTGCGTCAGGCGAGCAGTACTTC. Translated: CASSLHSASGEQYF. Using reference TRBV14 and TRBJ2-7 for the parts outside the CDR3, the full variable domain is EAGVTQFPSHSVIEKGQTVTLRCDPISGHDNLYWYRRVMGKEIKFLLHFVKESKQDESGMPNNRFLAERTGGTYSTLKVQPAELEDSGVYFCASSLHSASGEQYFGPGTRLTVT.

This rearrangement joins TRBV7-9 to TRBJ2-5, with D unclear. Germline V lookup: CDR1 SEHNR, CDR2 FQNEAQ (reference sequence). Trimming shortened V by 1 base and J by 1 base, and 13 bases separated the two germline ends. The CDR3 consists of 16 residues. As DNA, the CDR3 is TGTGCCAGCAGCTTAGGAGCCAGCACCGGCCAAGAGACCCAGTACTTC. It translates to CASSLGASTGQETQYF.

This chain connects TRBV3-1 (or the pseudogene TRBV3-2) to TRBJ2-7; D is possibly TRBD2 (6 bases). V gave up 4 bases and J gave up 7 bases, with 20 bases separating them. CDR3 size: 15 residues. CDR1 LGHDT and CDR2 YNNKEL come from the germline V gene (reference sequence). CDR3 region: CASSLGPGYAGEQYF. CDR3 bases: TGTGCCAGCAGCCTCGGGCCGGGGTACGCGGGGGAGCAGTACTTC.